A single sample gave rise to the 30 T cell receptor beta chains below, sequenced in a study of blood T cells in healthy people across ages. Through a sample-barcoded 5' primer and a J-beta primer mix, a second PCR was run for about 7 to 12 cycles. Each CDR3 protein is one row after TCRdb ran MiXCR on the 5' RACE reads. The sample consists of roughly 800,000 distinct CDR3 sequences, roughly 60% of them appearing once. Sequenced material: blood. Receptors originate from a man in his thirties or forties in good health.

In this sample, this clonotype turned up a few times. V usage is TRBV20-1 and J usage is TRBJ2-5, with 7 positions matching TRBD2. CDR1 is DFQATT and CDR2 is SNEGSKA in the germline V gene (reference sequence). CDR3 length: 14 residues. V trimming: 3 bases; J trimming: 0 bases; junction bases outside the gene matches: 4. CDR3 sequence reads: CSASREENQETQYF. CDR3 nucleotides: TGCAGTGCTAGCCGGGAGGAGAACCAAGAGACCCAGTACTTC.

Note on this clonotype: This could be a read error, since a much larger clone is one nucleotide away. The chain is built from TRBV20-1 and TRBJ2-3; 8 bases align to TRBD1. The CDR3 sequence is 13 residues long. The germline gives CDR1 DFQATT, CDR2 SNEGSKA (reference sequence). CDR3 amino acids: CSASPGGTATQYF. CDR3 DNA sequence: TGCAGTGCTAGCCCAGGGGGCACAGCTACGCAGTATTTT.

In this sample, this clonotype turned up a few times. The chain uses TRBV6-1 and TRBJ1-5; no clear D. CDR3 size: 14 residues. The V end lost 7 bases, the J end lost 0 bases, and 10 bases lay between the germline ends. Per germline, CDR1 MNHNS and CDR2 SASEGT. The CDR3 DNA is TGTGCCAGCAACGGAGGTTATAGCAATCAGCCCCAGCATTTT. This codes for CASNGGYSNQPQHF.

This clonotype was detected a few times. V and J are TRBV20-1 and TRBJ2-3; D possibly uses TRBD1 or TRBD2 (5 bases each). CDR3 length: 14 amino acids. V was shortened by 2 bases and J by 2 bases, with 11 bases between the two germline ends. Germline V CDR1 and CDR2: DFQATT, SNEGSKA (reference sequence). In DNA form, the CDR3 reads TGCAGTGCTAGATGGGGGAGAAACACAGATACGCAGTATTTT. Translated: CSARWGRNTDTQYF.

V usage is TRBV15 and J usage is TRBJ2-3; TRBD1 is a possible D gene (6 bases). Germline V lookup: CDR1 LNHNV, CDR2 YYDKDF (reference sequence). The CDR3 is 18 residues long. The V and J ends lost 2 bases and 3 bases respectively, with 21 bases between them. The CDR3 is CATSRPQSSGANTDTQYF. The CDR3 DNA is TGTGCCACCAGCAGACCTCAGTCCTCAGGGGCCAATACAGATACGCAGTATTTT.

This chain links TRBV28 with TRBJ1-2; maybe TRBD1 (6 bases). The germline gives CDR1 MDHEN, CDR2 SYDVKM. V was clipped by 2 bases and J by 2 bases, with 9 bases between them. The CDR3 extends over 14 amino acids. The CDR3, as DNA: TGTGCCAGCAGTTTACACGGGGGCAACTATGGCTACACCTTC. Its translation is CASSLHGGNYGYTF.

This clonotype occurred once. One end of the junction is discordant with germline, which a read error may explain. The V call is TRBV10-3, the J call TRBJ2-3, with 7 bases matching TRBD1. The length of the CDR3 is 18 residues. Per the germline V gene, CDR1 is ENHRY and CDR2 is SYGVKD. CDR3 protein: CAISKSWPQGLGTDTQYF. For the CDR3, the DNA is TGTGCCATCAGTAAGTCTTGGCCACAGGGGCTCGGCACAGATACGCAGTATTTT.

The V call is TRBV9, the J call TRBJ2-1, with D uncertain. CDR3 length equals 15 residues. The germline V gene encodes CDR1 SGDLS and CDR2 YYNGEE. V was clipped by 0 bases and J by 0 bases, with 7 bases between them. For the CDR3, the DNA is TGTGCCAGCAGCGTAGCCCTAAACTCCTACAATGAGCAGTTCTTC. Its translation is CASSVALNSYNEQFF.

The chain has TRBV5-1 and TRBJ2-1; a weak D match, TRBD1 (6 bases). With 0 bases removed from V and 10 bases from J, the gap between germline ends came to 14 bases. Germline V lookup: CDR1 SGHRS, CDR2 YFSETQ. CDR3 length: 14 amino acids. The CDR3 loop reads CASSLEGVLKEQFF. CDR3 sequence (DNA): TGCGCCAGCAGCTTGGAGGGGGTCCTGAAAGAGCAGTTCTTC.

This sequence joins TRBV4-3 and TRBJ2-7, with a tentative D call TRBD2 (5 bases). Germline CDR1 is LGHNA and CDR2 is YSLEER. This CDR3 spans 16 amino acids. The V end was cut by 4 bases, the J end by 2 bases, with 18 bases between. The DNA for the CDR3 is TGCGCCAGCAGCCGGATGCGAGGACTCCAACCCTACGAGCAGTACTTC. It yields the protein CASSRMRGLQPYEQYF.

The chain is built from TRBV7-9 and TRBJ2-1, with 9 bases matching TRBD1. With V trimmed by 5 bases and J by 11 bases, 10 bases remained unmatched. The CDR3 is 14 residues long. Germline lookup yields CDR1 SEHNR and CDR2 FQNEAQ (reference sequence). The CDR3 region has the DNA TGTGCCAGCAGCGTGATGGGGGACAGGGAAAAGCAGTTCTTC. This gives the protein CASSVMGDREKQFF.

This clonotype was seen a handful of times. CDR3 coding DNA: TGCGCCAGCAGCTGGGCTAGCGGGGCGCTCTCCTACGAGCAGTACTTC. Its translation is CASSWASGALSYEQYF. This chain connects TRBV5-1 to TRBJ2-7, with 9 bases fitting TRBD2. In germline, CDR1 is SGHRS, CDR2 YFSETQ. This CDR3 comprises 16 residues. V trimming: 3 bases; J trimming: 0 bases; junction bases outside the gene matches: 7.

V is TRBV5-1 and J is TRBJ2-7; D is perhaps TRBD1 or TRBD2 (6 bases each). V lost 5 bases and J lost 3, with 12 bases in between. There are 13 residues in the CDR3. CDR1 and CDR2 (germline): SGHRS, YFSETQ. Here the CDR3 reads CASSAGHLYEQYF. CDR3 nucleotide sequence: TGCGCCAGCAGTGCGGGACATCTCTACGAGCAGTACTTC.

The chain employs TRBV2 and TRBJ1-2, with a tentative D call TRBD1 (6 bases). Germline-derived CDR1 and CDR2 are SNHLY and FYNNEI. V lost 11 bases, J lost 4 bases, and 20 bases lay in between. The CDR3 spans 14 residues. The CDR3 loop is CAGSQKTGPYGYTF. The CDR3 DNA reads TGTGCCGGTTCTCAAAAGACAGGACCCTATGGCTACACCTTC.

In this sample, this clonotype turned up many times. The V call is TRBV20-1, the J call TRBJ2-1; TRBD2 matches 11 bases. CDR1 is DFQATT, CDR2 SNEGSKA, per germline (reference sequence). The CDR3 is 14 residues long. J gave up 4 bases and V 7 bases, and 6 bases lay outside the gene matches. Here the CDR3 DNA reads TGCAGTGTCCCGACTAGCGGGGCGTACAATGAGCAGTTCTTC. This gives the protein CSVPTSGAYNEQFF.

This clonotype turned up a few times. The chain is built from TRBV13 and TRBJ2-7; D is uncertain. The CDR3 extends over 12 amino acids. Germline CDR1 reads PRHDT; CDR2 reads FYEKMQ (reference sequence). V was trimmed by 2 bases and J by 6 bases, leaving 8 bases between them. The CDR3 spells CASSLPPSEQYF. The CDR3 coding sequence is TGTGCCAGCAGCTTACCCCCATCCGAGCAGTACTTC. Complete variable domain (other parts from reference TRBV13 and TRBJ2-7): AAGVIQSPRHLIKEKRETATLKCYPIPRHDTVYWYQQGPGQDPQFLISFYEKMQSDKGSIPDRFSAQQFSDYHSELNMSSLELGDSALYFCASSLPPSEQYFGPGTRLTVT.

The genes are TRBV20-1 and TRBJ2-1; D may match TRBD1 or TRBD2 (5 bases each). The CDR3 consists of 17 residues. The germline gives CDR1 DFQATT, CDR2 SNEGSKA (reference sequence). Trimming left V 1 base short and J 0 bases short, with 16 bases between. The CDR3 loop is CSARVRGGSSSYNEQFF. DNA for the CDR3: TGCAGTGCTAGAGTTAGGGGCGGGTCTAGCTCCTACAATGAGCAGTTCTTC.

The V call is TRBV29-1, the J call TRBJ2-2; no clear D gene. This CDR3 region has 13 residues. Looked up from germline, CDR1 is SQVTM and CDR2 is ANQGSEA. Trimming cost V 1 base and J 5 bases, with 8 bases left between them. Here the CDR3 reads CSVEGSWTGELFF. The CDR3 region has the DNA TGCAGCGTTGAAGGCAGTTGGACCGGGGAGCTGTTTTTT.

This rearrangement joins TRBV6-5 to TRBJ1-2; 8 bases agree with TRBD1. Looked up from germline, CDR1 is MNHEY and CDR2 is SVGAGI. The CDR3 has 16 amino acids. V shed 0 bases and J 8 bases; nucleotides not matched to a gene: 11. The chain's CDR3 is CASSYSIGGQGGGYTF. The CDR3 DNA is TGTGCCAGCAGTTACTCGATTGGTGGACAGGGTGGCGGCTACACCTTC.

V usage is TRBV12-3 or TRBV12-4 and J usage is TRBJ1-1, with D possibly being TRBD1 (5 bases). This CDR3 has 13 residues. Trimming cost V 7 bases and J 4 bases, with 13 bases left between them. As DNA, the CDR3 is TGTGCCAGCATGGGGGGAGGGAGCACTGAAGCTTTCTTT. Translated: CASMGGGSTEAFF.

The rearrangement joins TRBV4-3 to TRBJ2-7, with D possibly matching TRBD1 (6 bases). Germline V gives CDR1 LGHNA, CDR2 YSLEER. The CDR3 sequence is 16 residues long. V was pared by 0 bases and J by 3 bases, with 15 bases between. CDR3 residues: CASSQDQEGEFYEQYF. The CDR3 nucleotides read TGCGCCAGCAGCCAAGATCAAGAGGGGGAGTTCTACGAGCAGTACTTC.

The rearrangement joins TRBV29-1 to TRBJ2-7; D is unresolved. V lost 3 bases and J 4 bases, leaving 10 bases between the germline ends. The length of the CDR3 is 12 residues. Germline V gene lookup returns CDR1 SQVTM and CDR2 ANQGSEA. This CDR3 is CSVENGGYEQYF. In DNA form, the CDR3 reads TGCAGCGTTGAGAATGGCGGTTACGAGCAGTACTTC.

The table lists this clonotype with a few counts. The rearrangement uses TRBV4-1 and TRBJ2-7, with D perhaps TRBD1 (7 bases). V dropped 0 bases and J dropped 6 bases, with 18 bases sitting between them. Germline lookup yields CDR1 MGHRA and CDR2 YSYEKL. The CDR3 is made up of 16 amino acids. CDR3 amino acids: CASSQEGGLRGSEQYF. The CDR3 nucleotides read TGCGCCAGCAGCCAAGAAGGGGGACTCAGGGGGAGCGAGCAGTACTTC.

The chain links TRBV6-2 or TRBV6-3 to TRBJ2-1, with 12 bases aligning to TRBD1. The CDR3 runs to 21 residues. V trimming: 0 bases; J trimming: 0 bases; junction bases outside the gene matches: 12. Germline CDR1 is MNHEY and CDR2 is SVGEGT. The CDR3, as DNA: TGTGCCAGCAGTTACTCGCTTGGGACAGGGGGCTTACTTAGCTCCTACAATGAGCAGTTCTTC. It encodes CASSYSLGTGGLLSSYNEQFF.

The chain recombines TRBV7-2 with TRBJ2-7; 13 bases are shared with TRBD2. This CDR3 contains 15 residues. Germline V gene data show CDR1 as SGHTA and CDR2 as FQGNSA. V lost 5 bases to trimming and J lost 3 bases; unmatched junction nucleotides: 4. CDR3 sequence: CASSLWTSGGYEQYF. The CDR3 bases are TGTGCCAGCAGCCTGTGGACTAGCGGGGGCTACGAGCAGTACTTC.

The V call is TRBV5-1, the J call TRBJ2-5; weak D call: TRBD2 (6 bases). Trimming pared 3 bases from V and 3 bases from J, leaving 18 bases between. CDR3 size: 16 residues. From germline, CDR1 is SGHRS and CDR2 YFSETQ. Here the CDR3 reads CASSSAGPTFEETQYF. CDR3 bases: TGCGCCAGCAGCTCCGCGGGACCGACATTCGAAGAGACCCAGTACTTC.

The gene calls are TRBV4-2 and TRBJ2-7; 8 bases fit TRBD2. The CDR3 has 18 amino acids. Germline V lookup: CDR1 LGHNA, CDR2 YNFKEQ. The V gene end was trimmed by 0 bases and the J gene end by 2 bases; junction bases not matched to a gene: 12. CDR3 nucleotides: TGTGCCAGCAGCCAAGATCTCCAGGGCCTAGCGGGTGCCTACGAGCAGTACTTC. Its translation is CASSQDLQGLAGAYEQYF.

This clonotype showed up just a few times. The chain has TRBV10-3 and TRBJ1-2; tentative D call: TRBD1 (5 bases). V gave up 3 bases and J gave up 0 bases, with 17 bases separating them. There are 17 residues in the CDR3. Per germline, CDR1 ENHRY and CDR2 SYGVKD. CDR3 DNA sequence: TGTGCCATCAGTGATAAGGGACCCGTGAGCACTAACTATGGCTACACCTTC. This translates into CAISDKGPVSTNYGYTF.

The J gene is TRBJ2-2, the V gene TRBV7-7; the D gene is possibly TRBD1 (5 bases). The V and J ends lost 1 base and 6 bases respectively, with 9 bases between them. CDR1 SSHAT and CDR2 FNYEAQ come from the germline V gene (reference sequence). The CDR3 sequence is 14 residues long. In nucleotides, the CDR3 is TGTGCCAGCAGCTTAGGACAGCACGCCGGGGAGCTGTTTTTT. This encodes CASSLGQHAGELFF.

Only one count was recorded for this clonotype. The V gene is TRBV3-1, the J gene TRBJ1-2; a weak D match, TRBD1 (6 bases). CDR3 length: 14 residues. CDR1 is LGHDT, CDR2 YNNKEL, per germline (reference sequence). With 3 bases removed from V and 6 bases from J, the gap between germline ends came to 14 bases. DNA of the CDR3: TGTGCCAGCAGCCATACTAACAGGGCCCATGGCTACACCTTC. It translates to CASSHTNRAHGYTF. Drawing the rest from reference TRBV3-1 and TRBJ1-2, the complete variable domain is DTAVSQTPKYLVTQMGNDKSIKCEQNLGHDTMYWYKQDSKKFLKIMFSYNNKELIINETVPNRFSPKSPDKAHLNLHINSLELGDSAVYFCASSHTNRAHGYTFGSGTRLTVV.